The count of the clone carrying this TCR beta chain is one. The data were obtained in a study of blood T cell repertoires in COVID-19. Turning to the study itself: Acute and convalescent COVID-19 samples came from the United States, Italy and Spain. The cDNA or gDNA used as material had been derived from T cells, B-cell-depleted T cells, or PBMCs.

Data came from immunoSEQ multiplex PCR; TCRdb stores just in-frame clones and leaves some out. Of 45,000 to 65,000 clones detected, 77% appear once; the ten largest clones hold 43%. Input material: peripheral blood. The TCR was taken from a man between 65 and 85 years old with active or convalescent COVID-19.

CDR3 in amino acids: CASREGQATNSPLHF. As DNA, the CDR3 is TGTGCCAGCAGAGAAGGACAGGCCACCAATTCACCCCTCCACTTT. This chain links TRBV9 with TRBJ1-6, with TRBD1 matching 7 bases. V lost 5 bases and J lost 7; bases outside the gene matches: 9. In germline, CDR1 is SGDLS, CDR2 YYNGEE. The length of the CDR3 is 15 residues.